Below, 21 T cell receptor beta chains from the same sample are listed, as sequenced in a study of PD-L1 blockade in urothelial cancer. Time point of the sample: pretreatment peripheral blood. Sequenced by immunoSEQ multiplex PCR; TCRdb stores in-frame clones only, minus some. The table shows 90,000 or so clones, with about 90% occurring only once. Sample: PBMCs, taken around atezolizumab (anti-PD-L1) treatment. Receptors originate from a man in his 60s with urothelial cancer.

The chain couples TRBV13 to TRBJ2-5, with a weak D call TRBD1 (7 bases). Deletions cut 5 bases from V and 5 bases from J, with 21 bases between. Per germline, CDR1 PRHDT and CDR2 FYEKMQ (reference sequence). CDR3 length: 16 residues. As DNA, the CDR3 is TGTGCCAGCAGCCAACGGAACACGCGGGACAGTGAGACCCAGTACTTC. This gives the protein CASSQRNTRDSETQYF.

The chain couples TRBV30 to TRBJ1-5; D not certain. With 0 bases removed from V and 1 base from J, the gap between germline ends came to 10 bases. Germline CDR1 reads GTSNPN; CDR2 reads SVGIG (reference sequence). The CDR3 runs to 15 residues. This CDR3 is CAWSVAGLSNQPQHF. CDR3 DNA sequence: TGTGCCTGGAGTGTCGCCGGTTTGAGCAATCAGCCCCAGCATTTT.

For the CDR3, the DNA is TGCGCCAGCAGCTTGGACAGGGATGACGAGCAGTACTTC. Its translation is CASSLDRDDEQYF. The gene calls are TRBV5-1 and TRBJ2-7, with D possibly matching TRBD1 (6 bases). Per germline, CDR1 SGHRS and CDR2 YFSETQ. The CDR3 is made up of 13 amino acids. Trimming removed 0 bases at V and 5 bases at J, with 9 bases between.

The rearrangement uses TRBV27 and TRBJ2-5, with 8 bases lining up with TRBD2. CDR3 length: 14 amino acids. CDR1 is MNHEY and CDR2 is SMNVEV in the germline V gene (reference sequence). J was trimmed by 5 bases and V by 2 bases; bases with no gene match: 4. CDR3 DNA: TGTGCCAGCAGTTTACCGGGACTAGGGGAGACCCAGTACTTC. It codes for CASSLPGLGETQYF.

The CDR3 loop is CASSSLEGSYGYTF. Written as DNA, the CDR3 is TGTGCCAGTAGTAGCCTTGAGGGTAGCTATGGCTACACCTTC. The chain is built from TRBV19 and TRBJ1-2; D remains ambiguous. Germline assignment: CDR1 LNHDA and CDR2 SQIVND (reference sequence). The CDR3 runs 14 residues. V was shortened by 4 bases and J by 4 bases, with 13 bases between the two germline ends.

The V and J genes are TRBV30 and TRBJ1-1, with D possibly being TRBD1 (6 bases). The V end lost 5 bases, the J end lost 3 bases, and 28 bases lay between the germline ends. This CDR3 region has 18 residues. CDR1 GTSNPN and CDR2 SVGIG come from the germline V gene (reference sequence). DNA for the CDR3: TGTGCCTGGGCGCCAAAGTTCATGGACAGAGATAAACACACTGAAGCTTTCTTT. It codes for CAWAPKFMDRDKHTEAFF.

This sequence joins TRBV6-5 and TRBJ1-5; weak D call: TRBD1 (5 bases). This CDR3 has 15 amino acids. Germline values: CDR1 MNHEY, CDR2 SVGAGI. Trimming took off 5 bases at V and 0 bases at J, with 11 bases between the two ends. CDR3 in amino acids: CASSLDRYSNQPQHF. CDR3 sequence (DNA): TGTGCCAGCAGTCTTGACAGATATAGCAATCAGCCCCAGCATTTT.

CDR3 sequence reads: CARSLCSGPSGANVLTF. CDR3 nucleotide sequence: TGTGCCAGAAGCTTGTGCTCAGGTCCCTCTGGGGCCAACGTCCTGACTTTC. The V and J genes are TRBV5-3 and TRBJ2-6; no clear D. TRBV5-3 is recorded as an ORF, its role being uncertain. CDR3 length: 17 residues. V lost 1 base, J lost 0 bases, and 11 bases lay in between.

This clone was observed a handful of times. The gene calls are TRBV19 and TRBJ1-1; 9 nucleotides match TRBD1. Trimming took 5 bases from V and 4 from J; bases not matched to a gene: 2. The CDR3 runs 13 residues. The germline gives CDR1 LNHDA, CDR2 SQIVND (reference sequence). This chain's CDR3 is CASSLQGATEAFF. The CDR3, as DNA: TGTGCCAGTAGTTTACAGGGGGCCACTGAAGCTTTCTTT.

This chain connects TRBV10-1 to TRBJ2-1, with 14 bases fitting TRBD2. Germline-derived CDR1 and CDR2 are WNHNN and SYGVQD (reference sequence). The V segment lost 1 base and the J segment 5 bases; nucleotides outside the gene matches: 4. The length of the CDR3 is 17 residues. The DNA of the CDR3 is TGCGCCAGCAGTGAGTTGGGACTAGCGGGGGCCGACAATGAGCAGTTCTTC. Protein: CASSELGLAGADNEQFF.

CDR3 in amino acids: CASSLGGSQGTYGYTF. The CDR3, as DNA: TGTGCCAGCAGCTTAGGGGGTTCACAGGGGACATATGGCTACACCTTC. The chain recombines TRBV11-2 with TRBJ1-2; the match to TRBD1 covers 7 bases. The CDR3 has 16 amino acids. Trimming removed 1 base from V and 5 bases from J; junction bases left unmatched: 10. Germline V gives CDR1 SGHAT, CDR2 FQNNGV.

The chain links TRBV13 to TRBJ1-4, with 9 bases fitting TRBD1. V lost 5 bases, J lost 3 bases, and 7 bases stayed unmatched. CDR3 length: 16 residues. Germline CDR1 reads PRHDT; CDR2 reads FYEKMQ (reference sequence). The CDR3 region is CASSGGTGPSNEKLFF. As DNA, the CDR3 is TGTGCCAGCAGCGGGGGGACAGGGCCCTCTAATGAAAAACTGTTTTTT. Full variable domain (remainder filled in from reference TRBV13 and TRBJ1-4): AAGVIQSPRHLIKEKRETATLKCYPIPRHDTVYWYQQGPGQDPQFLISFYEKMQSDKGSIPDRFSAQQFSDYHSELNMSSLELGDSALYFCASSGGTGPSNEKLFFGSGTQLSVL.

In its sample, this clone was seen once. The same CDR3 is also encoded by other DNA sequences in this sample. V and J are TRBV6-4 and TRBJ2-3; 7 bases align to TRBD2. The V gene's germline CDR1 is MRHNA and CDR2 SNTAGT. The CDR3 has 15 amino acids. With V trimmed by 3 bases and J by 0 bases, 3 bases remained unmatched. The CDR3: CASSESSGSTDTQYF. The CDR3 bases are TGTGCCAGCAGTGAAAGTAGCGGGAGCACAGATACGCAGTATTTT.

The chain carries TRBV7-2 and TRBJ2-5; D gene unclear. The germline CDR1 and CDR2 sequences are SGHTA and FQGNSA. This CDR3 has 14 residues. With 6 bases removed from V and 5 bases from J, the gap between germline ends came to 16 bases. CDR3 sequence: CASRPRASSETQYF. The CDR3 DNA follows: TGTGCCAGCAGACCAAGAGCTAGTTCGGAGACCCAGTACTTC.

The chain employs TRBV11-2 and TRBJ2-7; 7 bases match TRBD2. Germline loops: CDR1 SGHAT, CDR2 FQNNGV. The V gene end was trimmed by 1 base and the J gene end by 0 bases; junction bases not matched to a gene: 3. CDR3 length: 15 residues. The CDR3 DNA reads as TGTGCCAGCAGCTTAGTGCGGGGGAGCTCCTACGAGCAGTACTTC. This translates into CASSLVRGSSYEQYF.

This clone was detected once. Here the CDR3 DNA reads TGTGCCAGCAGGGACGGGATCAATCAGCCCCAGCATTTT. Its protein product is CASRDGINQPQHF. J is TRBJ1-5 and V is TRBV6-5; no clear D. The CDR3 contains 13 residues. Trimming took 6 bases from V and 3 from J, leaving 9 bases between them. CDR1 and CDR2 from the germline V gene are MNHEY and SVGAGI.

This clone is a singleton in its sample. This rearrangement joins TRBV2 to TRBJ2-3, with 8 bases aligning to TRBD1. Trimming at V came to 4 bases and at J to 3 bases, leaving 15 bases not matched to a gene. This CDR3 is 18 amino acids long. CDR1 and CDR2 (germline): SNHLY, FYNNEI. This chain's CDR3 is CASSVLGLGQGETDTQYF. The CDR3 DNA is TGTGCCAGCAGTGTTTTGGGGCTCGGACAGGGAGAGACAGATACGCAGTATTTT.

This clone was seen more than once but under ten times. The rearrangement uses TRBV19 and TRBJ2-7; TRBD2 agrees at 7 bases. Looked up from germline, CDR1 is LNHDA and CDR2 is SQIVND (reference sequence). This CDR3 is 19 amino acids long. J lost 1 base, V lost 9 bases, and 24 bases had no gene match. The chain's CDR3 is CARLLPSRGGTALSYEQYF. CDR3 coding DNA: TGTGCCAGGCTCCTACCATCTCGGGGAGGGACTGCCCTTTCCTACGAGCAGTACTTC.

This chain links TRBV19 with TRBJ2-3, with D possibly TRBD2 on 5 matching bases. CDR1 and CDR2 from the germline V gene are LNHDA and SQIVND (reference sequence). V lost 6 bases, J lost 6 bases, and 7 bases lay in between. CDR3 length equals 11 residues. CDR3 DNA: TGTGCCAGTAGGTTAGCGGATACGCAGTATTTT. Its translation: CASRLADTQYF.

The chain's CDR3 is CASSDSGAELFF. The CDR3 DNA follows: TGTGCCAGCAGTGACTCCGGAGCGGAGCTGTTTTTT. The V gene is TRBV6-4, the J gene TRBJ2-2; D uncertain. The CDR3 has 12 residues. CDR1 and CDR2 (germline): MRHNA, SNTAGT. V lost 0 bases, J lost 10 bases, and 6 bases lay in between.

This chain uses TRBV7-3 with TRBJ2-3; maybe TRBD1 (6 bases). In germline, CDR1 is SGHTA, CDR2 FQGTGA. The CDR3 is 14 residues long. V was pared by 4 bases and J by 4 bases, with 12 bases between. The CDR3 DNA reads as TGTGCCAGCAGCTCTCAGGGGCAGTCAGATACGCAGTATTTT. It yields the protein CASSSQGQSDTQYF.